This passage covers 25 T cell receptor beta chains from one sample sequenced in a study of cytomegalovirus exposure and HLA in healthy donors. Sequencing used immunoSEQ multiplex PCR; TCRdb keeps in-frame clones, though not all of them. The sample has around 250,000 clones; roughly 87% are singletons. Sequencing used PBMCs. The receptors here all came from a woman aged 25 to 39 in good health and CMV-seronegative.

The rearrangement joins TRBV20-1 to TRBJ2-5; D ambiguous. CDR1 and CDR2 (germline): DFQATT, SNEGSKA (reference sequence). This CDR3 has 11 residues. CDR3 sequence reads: CRIGNQETQYF. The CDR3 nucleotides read TGCAGGATAGGGAACCAAGAGACCCAGTACTTC.

The CDR3 DNA is TGTGCCAGCAGCCAGGGACTAGCGGGTCAGAATGAGCAGTTCTTC. This translates into CASSQGLAGQNEQFF. V and J are TRBV11-3 and TRBJ2-1; 12 positions agree with TRBD2. Germline-derived CDR1 and CDR2 are SGHNT and YENEEA. V lost 5 bases, J lost 7 bases, and 6 bases stayed unmatched. This CDR3 comprises 15 residues.

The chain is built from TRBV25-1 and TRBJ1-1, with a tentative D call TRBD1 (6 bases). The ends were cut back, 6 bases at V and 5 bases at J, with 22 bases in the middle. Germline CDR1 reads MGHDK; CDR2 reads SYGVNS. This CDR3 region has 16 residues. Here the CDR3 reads CASSQWGAHLITEAFF. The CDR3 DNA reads TGTGCCAGCAGCCAGTGGGGGGCGCATCTTATAACTGAAGCTTTCTTT.

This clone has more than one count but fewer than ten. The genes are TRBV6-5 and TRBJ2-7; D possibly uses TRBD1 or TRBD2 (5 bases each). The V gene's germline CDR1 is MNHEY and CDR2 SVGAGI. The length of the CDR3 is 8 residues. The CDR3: CGGSEQYF. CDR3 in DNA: TGTGGGGGGAGCGAGCAGTACTTC.

The CDR3 sequence is CAISDAGTSIETQYF. The CDR3 nucleotides are TGTGCCATCAGTGATGCCGGGACTAGCATAGAGACCCAGTACTTC. This chain connects TRBV10-3 to TRBJ2-5; TRBD2 matches at 9 bases. CDR1 is ENHRY, CDR2 SYGVKD, per germline. Losses at the gene ends were 3 bases for V and 4 bases for J; bases not matched to a gene: 6. The CDR3 length is 15 residues.

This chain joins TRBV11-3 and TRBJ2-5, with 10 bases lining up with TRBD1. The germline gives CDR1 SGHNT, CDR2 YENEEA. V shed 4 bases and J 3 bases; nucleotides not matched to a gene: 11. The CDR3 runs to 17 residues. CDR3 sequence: CASSYWGSGTGEETQYF. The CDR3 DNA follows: TGTGCCAGCAGCTATTGGGGGTCCGGGACAGGGGAAGAGACCCAGTACTTC.

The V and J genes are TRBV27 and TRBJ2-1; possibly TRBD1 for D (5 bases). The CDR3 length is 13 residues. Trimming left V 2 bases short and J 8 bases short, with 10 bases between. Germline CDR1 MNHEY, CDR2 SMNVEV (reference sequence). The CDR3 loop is CASSLGAVYEQFF. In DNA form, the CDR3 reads TGTGCCAGCAGTTTAGGGGCCGTATATGAGCAGTTCTTC.

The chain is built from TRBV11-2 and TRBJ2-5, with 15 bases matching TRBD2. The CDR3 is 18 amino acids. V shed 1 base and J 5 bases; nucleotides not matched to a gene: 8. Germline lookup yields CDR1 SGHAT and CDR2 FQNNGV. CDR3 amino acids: CASSLGTSGRGRRETQYF. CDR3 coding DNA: TGTGCCAGCAGCTTAGGGACTAGCGGGAGGGGGAGGAGGGAGACCCAGTACTTC.

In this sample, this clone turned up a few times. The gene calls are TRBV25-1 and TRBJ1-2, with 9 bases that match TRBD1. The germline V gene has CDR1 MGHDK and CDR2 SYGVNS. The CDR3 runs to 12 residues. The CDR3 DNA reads TGTGCAGCTACAGGGGGCAACTATGGCTACACCTTC. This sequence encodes CAATGGNYGYTF.

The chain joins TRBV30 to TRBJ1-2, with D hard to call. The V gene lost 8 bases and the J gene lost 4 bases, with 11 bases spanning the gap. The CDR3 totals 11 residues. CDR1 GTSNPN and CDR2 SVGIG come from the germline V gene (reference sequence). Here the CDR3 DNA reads TGTGCCGGTTACTGGGGCTATGGCTACACCTTC. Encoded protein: CAGYWGYGYTF.

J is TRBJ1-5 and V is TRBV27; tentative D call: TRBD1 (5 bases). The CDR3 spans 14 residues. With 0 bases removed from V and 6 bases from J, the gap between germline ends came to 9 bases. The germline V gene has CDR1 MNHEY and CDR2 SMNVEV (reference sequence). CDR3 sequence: CASSLSGDGQPQHF. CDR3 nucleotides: TGTGCCAGCAGTTTATCAGGGGATGGTCAGCCCCAGCATTTT.

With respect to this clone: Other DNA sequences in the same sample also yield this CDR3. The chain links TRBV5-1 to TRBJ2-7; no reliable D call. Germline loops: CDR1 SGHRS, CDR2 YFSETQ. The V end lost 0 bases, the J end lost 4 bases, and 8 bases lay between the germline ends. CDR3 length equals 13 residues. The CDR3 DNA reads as TGCGCCAGCAGCTTGGATAGGTCATACGAGCAGTACTTC. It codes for CASSLDRSYEQYF.

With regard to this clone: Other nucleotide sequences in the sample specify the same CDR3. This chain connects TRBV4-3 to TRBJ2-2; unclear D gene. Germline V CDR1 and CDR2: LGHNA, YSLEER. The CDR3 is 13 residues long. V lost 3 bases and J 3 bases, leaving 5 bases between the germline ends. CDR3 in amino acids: CASSQGYTGELFF. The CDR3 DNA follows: TGCGCCAGCAGCCAGGGCTACACCGGGGAGCTGTTTTTT.

CDR3 amino acids: CASSVARTGISSGANVLTF. CDR3 nucleotides: TGTGCCAGCAGCGTAGCTCGAACAGGGATAAGCTCTGGGGCCAACGTCCTGACTTTC. The chain employs TRBV9 and TRBJ2-6; D is possibly TRBD1 (6 bases). The CDR3 is made up of 19 amino acids. The V end was cut by 0 bases, the J end by 0 bases, with 16 bases between. Germline assignment: CDR1 SGDLS and CDR2 YYNGEE.

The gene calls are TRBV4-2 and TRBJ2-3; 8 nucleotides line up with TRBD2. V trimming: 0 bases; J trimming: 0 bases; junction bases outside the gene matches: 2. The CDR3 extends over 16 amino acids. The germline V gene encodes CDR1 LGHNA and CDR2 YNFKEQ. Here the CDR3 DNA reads TGTGCCAGCAGCCAAGAGGGGACTAGAAGCACAGATACGCAGTATTTT. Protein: CASSQEGTRSTDTQYF.

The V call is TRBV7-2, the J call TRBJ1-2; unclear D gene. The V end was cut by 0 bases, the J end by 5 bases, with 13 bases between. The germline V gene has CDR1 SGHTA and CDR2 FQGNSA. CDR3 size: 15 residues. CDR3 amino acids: CASSLARGFLYGYTF. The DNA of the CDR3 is TGTGCCAGCAGCTTAGCTAGAGGATTCCTTTATGGCTACACCTTC.

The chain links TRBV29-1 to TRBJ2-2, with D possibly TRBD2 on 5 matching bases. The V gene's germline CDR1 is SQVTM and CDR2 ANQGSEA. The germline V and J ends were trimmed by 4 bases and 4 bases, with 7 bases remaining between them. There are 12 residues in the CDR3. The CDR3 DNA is TGCAGCGTTGGGGAGATCACCGGGGAGCTGTTTTTT. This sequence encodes CSVGEITGELFF.

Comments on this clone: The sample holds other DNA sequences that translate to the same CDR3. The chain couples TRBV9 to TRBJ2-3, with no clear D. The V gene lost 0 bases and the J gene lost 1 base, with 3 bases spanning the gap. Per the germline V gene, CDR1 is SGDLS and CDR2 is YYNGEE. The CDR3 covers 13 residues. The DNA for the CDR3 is TGTGCCAGCAGCGTAGGCGGCACAGATACGCAGTATTTT. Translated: CASSVGGTDTQYF.

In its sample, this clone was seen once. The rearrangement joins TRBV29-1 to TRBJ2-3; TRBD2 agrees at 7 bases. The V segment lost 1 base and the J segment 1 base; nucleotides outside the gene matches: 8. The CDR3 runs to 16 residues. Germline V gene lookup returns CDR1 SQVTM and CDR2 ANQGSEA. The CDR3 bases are TGCAGCGTTGAAGCCCACGGGGGGTCCCGCACAGATACGCAGTATTTT. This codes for CSVEAHGGSRTDTQYF.

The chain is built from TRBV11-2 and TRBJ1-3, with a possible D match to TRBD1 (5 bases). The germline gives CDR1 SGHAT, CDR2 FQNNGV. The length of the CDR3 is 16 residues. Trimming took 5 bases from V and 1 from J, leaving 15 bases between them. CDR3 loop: CASSQRTSPSGNTIYF. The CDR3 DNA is TGTGCCAGCAGCCAGAGGACATCCCCATCTGGAAACACCATATATTTT.

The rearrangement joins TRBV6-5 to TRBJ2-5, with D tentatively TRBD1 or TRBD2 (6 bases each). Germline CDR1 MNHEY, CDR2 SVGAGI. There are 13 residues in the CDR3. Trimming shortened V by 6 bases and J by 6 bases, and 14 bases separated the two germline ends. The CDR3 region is CASRSTGGQTQYF. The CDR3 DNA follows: TGTGCCAGCAGATCGACAGGAGGGCAGACCCAGTACTTC.

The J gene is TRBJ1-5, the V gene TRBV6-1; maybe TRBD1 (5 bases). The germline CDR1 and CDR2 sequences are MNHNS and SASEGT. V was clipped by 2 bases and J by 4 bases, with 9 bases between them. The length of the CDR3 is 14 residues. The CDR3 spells CASSEQGINQPQHF. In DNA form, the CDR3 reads TGTGCCAGCAGTGAACAGGGAATAAATCAGCCCCAGCATTTT.

CDR3: CSVAGGSKETQYF. CDR3 DNA: TGCAGCGTTGCTGGGGGGAGCAAAGAGACCCAGTACTTC. The rearrangement joins TRBV29-1 to TRBJ2-5, with a tentative D call TRBD2 (6 bases). V was shortened by 4 bases and J by 3 bases, with 12 bases between the two germline ends. This CDR3 is 13 amino acids long. The germline gives CDR1 SQVTM, CDR2 ANQGSEA.

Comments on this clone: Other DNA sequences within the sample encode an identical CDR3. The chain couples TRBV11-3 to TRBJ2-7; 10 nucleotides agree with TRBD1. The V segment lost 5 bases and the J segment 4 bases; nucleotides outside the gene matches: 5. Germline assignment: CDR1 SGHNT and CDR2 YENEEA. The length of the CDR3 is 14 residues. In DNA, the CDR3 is TGTGCCAGCAGCCAACGACAGGGGGCATACGAGCAGTACTTC. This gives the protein CASSQRQGAYEQYF.

The CDR3 DNA follows: TGCAGTGCTAGCAGGGGCACTGAAGCTTTCTTT. Translated, it gives CSASRGTEAFF. The V call is TRBV20-1, the J call TRBJ1-1; tentative D call: TRBD1 (6 bases). The ends were cut back, 3 bases at V and 4 bases at J, with 6 bases in the middle. The CDR3 runs 11 residues. Germline values: CDR1 DFQATT, CDR2 SNEGSKA (reference sequence).